Sequencing of this T cell receptor beta chain was carried out in a study of regulatory T cells in long-lasting Graves disease. The table lists this clonotype with many counts. Unmatched junction bases numbered 2, after V lost 2 bases and J lost 2 bases. This CDR3 is 15 amino acids long. Germline CDR1 reads SGDLS; CDR2 reads YYNGEE. Time point here: newly diagnosed GD, antithyroid drugs for less than 3 months. Extracted RNA from PBMCs served as the source of the TCR library. HTBI primers from iRepertoire and Arm-PCR of CDR3 regions yielded the TCR beta libraries. One entry per CDR3 protein results from TCRdb running MiXCR on the multiplex PCR reads. The sample contains 250,000 or so distinct CDR3 sequences, around a sixth of which appear only once. These data were also filed under a second study, of T cells in Graves' hyperthyroidism and ophthalmopathy. From that paper: Exclusion of patients followed from uncontrolled infection, other autoimmune disease, pregnancy or lactation. First-round RT-PCR with HTBI primers amplified the TCR CDR3 region. Blood samples included most of the expanded thyroid clonotypes exceeding 0.001.

This clonotype was sampled from a woman in her thirties with Graves disease. The genes are TRBV9 and TRBJ2-1; 9 bases map to TRBD1. Sequencing was performed on peripheral blood mononuclear cells (PBMCs), taken at new diagnosis, from a patient treated with antithyroid drugs. The CDR3 loop reads CASSVGQGPYNEQFF. CDR3 nucleotide sequence: TGTGCCAGCAGCGTTGGACAGGGGCCCTACAATGAGCAGTTCTTC.